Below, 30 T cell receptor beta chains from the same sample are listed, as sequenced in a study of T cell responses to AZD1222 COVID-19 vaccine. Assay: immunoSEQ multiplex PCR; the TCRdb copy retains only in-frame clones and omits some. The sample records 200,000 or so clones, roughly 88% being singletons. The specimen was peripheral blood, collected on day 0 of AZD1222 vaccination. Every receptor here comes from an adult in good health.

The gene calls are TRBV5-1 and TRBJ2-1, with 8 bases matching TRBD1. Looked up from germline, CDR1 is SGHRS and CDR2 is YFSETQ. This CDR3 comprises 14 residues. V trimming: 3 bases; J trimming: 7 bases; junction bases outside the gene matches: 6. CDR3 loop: CASSSGGAHNEQFF. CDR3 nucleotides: TGCGCCAGCAGCTCAGGGGGCGCGCATAATGAGCAGTTCTTC. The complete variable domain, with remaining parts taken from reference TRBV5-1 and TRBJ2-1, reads KAGVTQTPRYLIKTRGQQVTLSCSPISGHRSVSWYQQTPGQGLQFLFEYFSETQRNKGNFPGRFSGRQFSNSRSEMNVSTLELGDSALYLCASSSGGAHNEQFFGPGTRLTVL.

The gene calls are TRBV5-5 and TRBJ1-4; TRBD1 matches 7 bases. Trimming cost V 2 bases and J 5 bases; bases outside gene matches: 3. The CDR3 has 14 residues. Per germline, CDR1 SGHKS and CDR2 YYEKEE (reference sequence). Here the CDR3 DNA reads TGTGCCAGCAGCTTCTCAGGGGGGAATGAAAAACTGTTTTTT. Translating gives CASSFSGGNEKLFF. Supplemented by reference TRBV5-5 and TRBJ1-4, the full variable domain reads DAGVTQSPTHLIKTRGQQVTLRCSPISGHKSVSWYQQVLGQGPQFIFQYYEKEERGRGNFPDRFSARQFPNYSSELNVNALLLGDSALYLCASSFSGGNEKLFFGSGTQLSVL.

This CDR3 is CASSPVLHNYGYTF. The CDR3 bases are TGTGCCAGCAGTCCCGTTCTCCATAACTATGGCTACACCTTC. V gene TRBV6-4 combines with J gene TRBJ1-2; D remains unclear. This CDR3 is 14 amino acids long. With 5 bases removed from V and 1 base from J, the gap between germline ends came to 11 bases. Looked up from germline, CDR1 is MRHNA and CDR2 is SNTAGT.

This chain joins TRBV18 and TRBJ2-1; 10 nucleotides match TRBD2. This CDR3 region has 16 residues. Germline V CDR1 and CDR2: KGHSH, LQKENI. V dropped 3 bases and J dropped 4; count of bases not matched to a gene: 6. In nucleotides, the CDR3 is TGTGCCAGCTCACCCAAACTAGCGGGGTTTTACAATGAGCAGTTCTTC. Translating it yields CASSPKLAGFYNEQFF. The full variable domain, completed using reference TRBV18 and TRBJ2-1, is NAGVMQNPRHLVRRRGQEARLRCSPMKGHSHVYWYRQLPEEGLKFMVYLQKENIIDESGMPKERFSAEFPKEGPSILRIQQVVRGDSAAYFCASSPKLAGFYNEQFFGPGTRLTVL.

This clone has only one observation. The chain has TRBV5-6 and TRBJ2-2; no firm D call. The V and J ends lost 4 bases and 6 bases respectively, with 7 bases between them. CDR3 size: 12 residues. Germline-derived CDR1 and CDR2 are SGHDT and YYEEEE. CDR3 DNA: TGTGCCAGCAGCCGTAATGCCGGGGAGCTGTTTTTT. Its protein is CASSRNAGELFF.

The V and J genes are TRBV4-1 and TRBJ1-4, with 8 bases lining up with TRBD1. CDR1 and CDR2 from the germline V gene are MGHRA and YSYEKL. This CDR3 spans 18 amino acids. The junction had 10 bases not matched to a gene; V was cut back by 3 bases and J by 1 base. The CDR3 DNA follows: TGCGCCAGCAGCCACCCAGGGACAGGCTTGAGAACTAATGAAAAACTGTTTTTT. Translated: CASSHPGTGLRTNEKLFF.

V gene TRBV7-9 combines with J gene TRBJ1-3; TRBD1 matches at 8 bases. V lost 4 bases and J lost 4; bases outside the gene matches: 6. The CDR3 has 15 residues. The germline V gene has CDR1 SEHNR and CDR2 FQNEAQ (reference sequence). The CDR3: CASSSRQGSGNTIYF. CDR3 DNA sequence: TGTGCCAGCAGCTCCAGACAGGGGTCAGGAAACACCATATATTTT.

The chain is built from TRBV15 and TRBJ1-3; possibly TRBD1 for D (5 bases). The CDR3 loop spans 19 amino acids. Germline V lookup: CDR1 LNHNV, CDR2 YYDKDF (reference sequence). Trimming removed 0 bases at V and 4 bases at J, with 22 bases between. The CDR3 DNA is TGTGCCACCAGCAGAGATGGGGGAGGCAGCCGCTCTTGGGGAAACACCATATATTTT. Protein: CATSRDGGGSRSWGNTIYF.

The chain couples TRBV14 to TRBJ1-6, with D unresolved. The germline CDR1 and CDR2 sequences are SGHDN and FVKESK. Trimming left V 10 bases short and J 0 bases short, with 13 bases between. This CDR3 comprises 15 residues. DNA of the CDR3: TGTGCCACGAGGGCGGGGAGCTCCTATAATTCACCCCTCCACTTT. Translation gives CATRAGSSYNSPLHF.

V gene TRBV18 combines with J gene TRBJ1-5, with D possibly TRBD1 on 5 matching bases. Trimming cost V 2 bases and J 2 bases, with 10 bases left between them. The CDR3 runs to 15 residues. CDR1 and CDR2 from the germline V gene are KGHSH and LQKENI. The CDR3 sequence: CASSPGGGGNQPQHF. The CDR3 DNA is TGTGCCAGCTCACCAGGCGGGGGTGGCAATCAGCCCCAGCATTTT.

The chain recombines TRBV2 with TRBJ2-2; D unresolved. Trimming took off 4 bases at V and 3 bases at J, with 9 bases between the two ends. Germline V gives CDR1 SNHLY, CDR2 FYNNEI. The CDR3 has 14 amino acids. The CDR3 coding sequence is TGTGCCAGCAGTGTGGACCAGGACACCGGGGAGCTGTTTTTT. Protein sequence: CASSVDQDTGELFF.

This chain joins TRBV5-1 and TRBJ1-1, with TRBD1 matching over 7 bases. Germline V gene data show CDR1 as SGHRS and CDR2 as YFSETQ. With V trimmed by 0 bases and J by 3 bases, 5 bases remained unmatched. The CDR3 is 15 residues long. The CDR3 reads CASSLVGQAYTEAFF. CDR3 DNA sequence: TGCGCCAGCAGCTTGGTCGGACAGGCTTACACTGAAGCTTTCTTT.

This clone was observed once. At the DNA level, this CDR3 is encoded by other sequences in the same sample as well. The CDR3 bases are TGTGCCAGCAGCCCCGGACGCCACAATGAGCAGTTCTTC. Translation gives CASSPGRHNEQFF. The chain joins TRBV7-7 to TRBJ2-1; D is ambiguous. The germline CDR1 and CDR2 sequences are SSHAT and FNYEAQ (reference sequence). The CDR3 spans 13 residues. V dropped 5 bases and J dropped 5 bases, with 10 bases sitting between them.

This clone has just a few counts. For the CDR3, the DNA is TGTGCCAGCAGTCGAGGGACAGCGGTCATCCGGCCGAGCTCCTACGAGCAGTACTTC. Translation: CASSRGTAVIRPSSYEQYF. The V call is TRBV27, the J call TRBJ2-7, with TRBD1 matching over 7 bases. V lost 5 bases and J lost 0; bases outside the gene matches: 19. The CDR3 runs 19 residues. Germline V gene lookup returns CDR1 MNHEY and CDR2 SMNVEV (reference sequence).

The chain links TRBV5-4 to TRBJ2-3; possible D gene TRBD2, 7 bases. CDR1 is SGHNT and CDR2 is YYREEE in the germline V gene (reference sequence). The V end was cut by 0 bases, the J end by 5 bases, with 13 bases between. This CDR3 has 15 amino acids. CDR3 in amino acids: CASSLGGGSLDTQYF. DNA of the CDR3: TGTGCCAGCAGCTTGGGGGGGGGCAGTTTAGATACGCAGTATTTT.

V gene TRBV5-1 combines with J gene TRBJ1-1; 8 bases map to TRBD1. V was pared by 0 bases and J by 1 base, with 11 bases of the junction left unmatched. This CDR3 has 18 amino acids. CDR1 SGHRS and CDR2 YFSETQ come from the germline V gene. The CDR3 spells CASSLESRQGLRNTEAFF. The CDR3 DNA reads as TGCGCCAGCAGCTTGGAATCCCGACAGGGGTTGAGGAACACTGAAGCTTTCTTT.

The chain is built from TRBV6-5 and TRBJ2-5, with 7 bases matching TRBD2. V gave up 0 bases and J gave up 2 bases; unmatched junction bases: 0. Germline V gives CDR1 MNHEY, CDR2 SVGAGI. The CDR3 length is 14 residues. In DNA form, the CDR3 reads TGTGCCAGCAGTTACTCGGGACTACAAGAGACCCAGTACTTC. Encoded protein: CASSYSGLQETQYF.

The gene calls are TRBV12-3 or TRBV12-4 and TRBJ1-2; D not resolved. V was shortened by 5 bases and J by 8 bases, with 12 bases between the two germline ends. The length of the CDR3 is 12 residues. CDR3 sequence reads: CASSRSGGGYTF. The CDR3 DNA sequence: TGTGCCAGCAGTCGCTCAGGCGGCGGCTACACCTTC.

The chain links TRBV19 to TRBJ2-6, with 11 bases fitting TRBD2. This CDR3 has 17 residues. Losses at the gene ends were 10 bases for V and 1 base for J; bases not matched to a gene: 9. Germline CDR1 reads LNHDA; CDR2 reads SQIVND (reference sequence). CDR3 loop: CAKRGLAGGSGANVLTF. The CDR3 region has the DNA TGTGCCAAGAGGGGCCTAGCGGGGGGTTCTGGGGCCAACGTCCTGACTTTC.

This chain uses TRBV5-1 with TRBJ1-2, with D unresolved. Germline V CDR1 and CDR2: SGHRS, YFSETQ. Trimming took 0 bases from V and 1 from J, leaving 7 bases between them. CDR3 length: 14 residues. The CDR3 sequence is CASSLDRNNYGYTF. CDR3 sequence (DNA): TGCGCCAGCAGCTTGGATCGGAATAACTATGGCTACACCTTC. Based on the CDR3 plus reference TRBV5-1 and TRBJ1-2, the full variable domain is KAGVTQTPRYLIKTRGQQVTLSCSPISGHRSVSWYQQTPGQGLQFLFEYFSETQRNKGNFPGRFSGRQFSNSRSEMNVSTLELGDSALYLCASSLDRNNYGYTFGSGTRLTVV.

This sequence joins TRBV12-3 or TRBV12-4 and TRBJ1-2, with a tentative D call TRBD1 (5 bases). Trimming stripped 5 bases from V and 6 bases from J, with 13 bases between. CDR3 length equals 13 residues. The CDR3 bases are TGTGCCAGCAGTGCGGCCATCAGGGATGGCTACACCTTC. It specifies CASSAAIRDGYTF.

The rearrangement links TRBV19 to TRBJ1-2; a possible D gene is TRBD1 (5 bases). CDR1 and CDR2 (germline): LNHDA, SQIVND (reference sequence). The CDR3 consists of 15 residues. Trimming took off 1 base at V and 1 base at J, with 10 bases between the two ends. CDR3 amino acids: CASSIVGARNYGYTF. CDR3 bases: TGTGCCAGTAGTATAGTAGGGGCCCGTAACTATGGCTACACCTTC.

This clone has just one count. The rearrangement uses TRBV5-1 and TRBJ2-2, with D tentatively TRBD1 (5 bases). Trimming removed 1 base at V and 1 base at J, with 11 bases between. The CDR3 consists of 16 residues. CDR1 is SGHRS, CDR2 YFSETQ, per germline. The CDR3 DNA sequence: TGCGCCAGCAGCTTGAAGTCAGGGCAGAACACCGGGGAGCTGTTTTTT. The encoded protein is CASSLKSGQNTGELFF.

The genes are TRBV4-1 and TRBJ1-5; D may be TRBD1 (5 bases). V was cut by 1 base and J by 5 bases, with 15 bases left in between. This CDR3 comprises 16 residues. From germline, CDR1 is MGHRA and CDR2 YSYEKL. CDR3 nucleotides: TGCGCCAGCAGCCAAGTCGGCCTCGGGACCTATCAGCCCCAGCATTTT. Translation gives CASSQVGLGTYQPQHF.

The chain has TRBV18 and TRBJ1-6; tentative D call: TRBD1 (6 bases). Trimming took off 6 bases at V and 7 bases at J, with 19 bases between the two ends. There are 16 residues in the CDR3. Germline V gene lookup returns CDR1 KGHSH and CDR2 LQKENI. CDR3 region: CASSPSVRGENSPLHF. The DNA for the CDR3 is TGTGCCAGCTCCCCGAGTGTCAGGGGTGAAAATTCACCCCTCCACTTT. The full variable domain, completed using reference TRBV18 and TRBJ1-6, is NAGVMQNPRHLVRRRGQEARLRCSPMKGHSHVYWYRQLPEEGLKFMVYLQKENIIDESGMPKERFSAEFPKEGPSILRIQQVVRGDSAAYFCASSPSVRGENSPLHFGNGTRLTVT.

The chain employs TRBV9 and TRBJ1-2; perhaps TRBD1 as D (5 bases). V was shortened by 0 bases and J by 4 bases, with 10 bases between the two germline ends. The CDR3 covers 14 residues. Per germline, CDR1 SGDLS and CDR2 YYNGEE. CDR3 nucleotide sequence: TGTGCCAGCAGCGTAGAACGGGGCCTCTATGGCTACACCTTC. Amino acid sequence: CASSVERGLYGYTF.

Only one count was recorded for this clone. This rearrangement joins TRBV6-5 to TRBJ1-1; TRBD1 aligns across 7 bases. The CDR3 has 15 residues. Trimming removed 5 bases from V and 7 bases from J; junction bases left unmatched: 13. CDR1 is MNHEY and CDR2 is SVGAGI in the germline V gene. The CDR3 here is CASSPSRTGRYEAFF. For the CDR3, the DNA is TGTGCCAGCAGTCCTTCTAGGACAGGAAGATATGAAGCTTTCTTT.

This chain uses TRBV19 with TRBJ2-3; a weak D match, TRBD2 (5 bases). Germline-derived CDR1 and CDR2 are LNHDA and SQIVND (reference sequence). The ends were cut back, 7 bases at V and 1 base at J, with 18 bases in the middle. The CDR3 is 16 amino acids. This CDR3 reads CASTSGRGLGTDTQYF. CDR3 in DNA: TGTGCCAGTACCTCGGGCCGGGGATTGGGCACAGATACGCAGTATTTT.

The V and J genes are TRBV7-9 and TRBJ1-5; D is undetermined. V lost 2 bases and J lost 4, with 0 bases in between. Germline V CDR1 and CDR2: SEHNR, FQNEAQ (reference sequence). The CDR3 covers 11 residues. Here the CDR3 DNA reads TGTGCCAGCAGCTTAAATCAGCCCCAGCATTTT. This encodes CASSLNQPQHF.

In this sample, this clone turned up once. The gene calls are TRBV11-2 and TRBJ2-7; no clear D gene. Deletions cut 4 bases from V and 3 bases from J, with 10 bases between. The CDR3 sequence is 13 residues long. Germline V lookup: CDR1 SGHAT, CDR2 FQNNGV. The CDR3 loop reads CASSSPENYEQYF. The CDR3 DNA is TGTGCCAGCAGCTCTCCAGAAAACTACGAGCAGTACTTC.